Below, 17 T cell receptor beta chains from the same sample are listed, as sequenced in a study of tumor-infiltrating lymphocytes in primary liver carcinoma. It was from roughly 20-30 mg of unsorted bulk tissue that RNA and DNA were co-extracted. A primer in the constant region served to generate TCR beta cDNA from roughly 550 ng of total RNA. Generation of the TCR beta libraries relied on three nested multiplex PCR rounds using slightly modified ARM-PCR. A C-beta reverse primer was combined with TRBV1-TRBV30 forward primers in the first two PCR rounds, and each round had roughly 9 cycles. A single record per CDR3 protein comes from TCRdb applying MiXCR to the multiplex PCR reads. The sample holds over 100,000 distinct CDR3 sequences; roughly 70% are singletons and the top ten take more than 8%. Sequenced material: tumor-adjacent normal liver tissue. Source of these receptors: a woman aged 60-75 years with primary liver carcinoma and hepatitis B virus infection.

On this clonotype itself: One end of the junction does not line up with germline, which may come from a read error. V gene TRBV6-5 combines with J gene TRBJ2-7; maybe TRBD2 (6 bases). Germline assignment: CDR1 MNHEY and CDR2 SVGAGI. The CDR3 extends over 15 amino acids. CDR3 coding DNA: TGTGCCAGCAGTTACTCTGTACTAGCCCCCTACGAGAAGTACTTC. Residues: CASSYSVLAPYEKYF.

Concerning this clonotype itself: An end of the junction does not agree with germline; a read error may underlie this. CDR3 nucleotide sequence: TGCGCCAGCAGCCAAATTGGGCAGGGGGAGACCCATTACTTC. Protein: CASSQIGQGETHYF. This chain connects TRBV5-1 to TRBJ2-5; 7 bases are shared with TRBD1. This CDR3 comprises 14 residues. Per germline, CDR1 SGHRS and CDR2 YFSETQ.

A note on this clonotype: The junction differs from germline at one of its ends, possibly a read error. The chain has TRBV7-3 and TRBJ2-1, with TRBD2 matching 7 bases. The CDR3 is 15 residues long. Germline CDR1 is SGHTA and CDR2 is FQGTGA. The CDR3 region is CVSSLTPTSRNEQFF. In DNA, the CDR3 is TGTGTCAGCAGCTTAACGCCGACTAGCCGAAATGAGCAGTTCTTC.

Points on this clonotype: This may come from a read error, since a much larger clone is one base off. The chain is built from TRBV30 and TRBJ1-1; D remains unclear. V lost 1 base, J lost 6 bases, and 9 bases lay in between. Germline V gives CDR1 GTSNPN, CDR2 SVGIG (reference sequence). CDR3 length: 12 residues. The CDR3 spells CAWSGRLAEAFF. The DNA for the CDR3 is TGTGCCTGGAGTGGGAGGCTAGCTGAAGCTTTCTTT. Drawing the rest from reference TRBV30 and TRBJ1-1, the complete variable domain is SQTIHQWPATLVQPVGSPLSLECTVEGTSNPNLYWYRQAAGRGLQLLFYSVGIGQISSEVPQNLSASRPQDRQFILSSKKLLLSDSGFYLCAWSGRLAEAFFGQGTRLTVV.

In the case of this clonotype: The junction differs from germline at one of its ends, possibly a read error. The chain carries TRBV29-1 and TRBJ1-1; D not resolved. Looked up from germline, CDR1 is SQVTM and CDR2 is ANQGSEA. CDR3 size: 13 residues. The DNA of the CDR3 is TGCAGCGTTGCATGGACGGTGAACACTGAAACTTTCTTT. This encodes CSVAWTVNTETFF.

By share, this clonotype ranks as medium-sized. J is TRBJ2-7 and V is TRBV11-2; D remains ambiguous. The CDR3 covers 14 residues. V was pared by 3 bases and J by 3 bases, with 12 bases between. Germline V lookup: CDR1 SGHAT, CDR2 FQNNGV. CDR3 in amino acids: CASSLLPGRYEQYF. In DNA form, the CDR3 reads TGTGCCAGCAGCTTGCTACCGGGCCGCTACGAGCAGTACTTC.

This clonotype was observed once. One end of the junction does not line up with germline, which may come from a read error. The chain couples TRBV4-1 to TRBJ1-2, with D perhaps matching TRBD1 (6 bases). This CDR3 region has 14 residues. Germline-derived CDR1 and CDR2 are MGHRA and YSYEKL. CDR3 in amino acids: CDSSQIQGCYGYTF. In nucleotides, the CDR3 is TGCGACAGCAGCCAGATACAGGGTTGCTATGGCTACACCTTC.

This clonotype was found many times. A much bigger clone sits one base away, suggesting this may be a read error. J is TRBJ2-5 and V is TRBV11-1; tentatively, D is TRBD2 (5 bases). Germline CDR1 reads SGHAT; CDR2 reads FQDESV (reference sequence). The CDR3 spans 16 residues. Here the CDR3 reads CANSLEPGYLGETQYF. CDR3 bases: TGTGCCAACAGCTTAGAGCCGGGGTACCTAGGGGAGACCCAGTACTTC.

A word on this clonotype: At one boundary the junction diverges from the germline segment, which might be a read error. The chain links TRBV12-3 or TRBV12-4 to TRBJ2-3, with a possible D match to TRBD2 (5 bases). This CDR3 has 14 amino acids. The CDR3, as DNA: TGTGCCAGCAGTTTAACGGGGAGCCGCGATACGCTGTATTTT. It encodes CASSLTGSRDTLYF.

This clonotype came up once. An end of the junction differs from the germline gene, which may be a read error. The rearrangement uses TRBV10-2 and TRBJ2-1; tentative D call: TRBD2 (6 bases). Germline V gives CDR1 WSHSY, CDR2 SAAADI. The CDR3 covers 15 residues. The CDR3 region is CASSDGGFVRHELFF. CDR3 nucleotide sequence: TGCGCTAGCAGTGATGGGGGGTTCGTCAGGCATGAGCTGTTCTTC.

This clonotype was seen many times. The chain joins TRBV5-1 to TRBJ2-1; 8 bases map to TRBD2. The CDR3 extends over 17 amino acids. The J segment lost 2 bases and the V segment lost 2 bases, leaving 9 bases of the junction unmatched. Germline CDR1 and CDR2: SGHRS and YFSETQ. The CDR3 spells CASSFRKSGSAYNEQFF. CDR3 sequence (DNA): TGCGCCAGCAGCTTTAGAAAGAGCGGGAGCGCCTACAATGAGCAGTTCTTC.

Note on this clonotype: One end of the junction varies from germline; a read error may be responsible. The chain uses TRBV20-1 and TRBJ1-1; 10 nucleotides match TRBD1. The CDR3 totals 13 residues. Germline CDR1 and CDR2: DFQATT and SNEGSKA (reference sequence). The CDR3 sequence: CSAGDRGLAEAFF. CDR3 bases: TGCAGTGCTGGAGACAGGGGGCTGGCTGAAGCTTTCTTT.

This clonotype was counted ten times or more. This rearrangement joins TRBV7-8 to TRBJ2-7; weak D call: TRBD2 (6 bases). Germline CDR1 and CDR2: SGHVS and FQNEAQ. Deletions cut 9 bases from V and 3 bases from J, with 21 bases between. The CDR3 sequence is 15 residues long. CDR3 DNA: TGTGCCAGTTCTTCCTCCTCGGGAGTCATCTACGAGCAGTACTTC. It yields the protein CASSSSSGVIYEQYF.

The chain recombines TRBV28 with TRBJ1-2, with D uncertain. The V gene's germline CDR1 is MDHEN and CDR2 SYDVKM. Trimming took off 2 bases at V and 6 bases at J, with 7 bases between the two ends. The CDR3 consists of 12 residues. Written as DNA, the CDR3 is TGTGCCAGCAGTTTAACCCAAGATGGCTACACCTTC. It specifies CASSLTQDGYTF.

On this clonotype: The junction and the germline gene differ at one end; a read error may be behind it. J is TRBJ2-1 and V is TRBV11-2, with 7 bases aligning to TRBD2. The CDR3 spans 14 residues. Germline V gene lookup returns CDR1 SGHAT and CDR2 FQNNGV. The CDR3 nucleotides are TGTACCAGCAGCTTAGGGGAGGGGCGCAATGAGCAGTTATTC. Amino acids: CTSSLGEGRNEQLF. Together with reference TRBV11-2 and TRBJ2-1, the CDR3 gives the full variable domain: EAGVAQSPRYKIIEKRQSVAFWCNPISGHATLYWYQQILGQGPKLLIQFQNNGVVDDSQLPKDRFSAERLKGVDSTLKIQPAKLEDSAVYLCTSSLGEGRNEQLFGPGTRLTVL.

The CDR3 region has the DNA TGTGCCAACAGTTCCCAGCATTTT. It codes for CANSSQHF. This chain joins TRBV11-3 and TRBJ1-5, with no clear D. CDR1 is SGHNT, CDR2 YENEEA, per germline. This CDR3 comprises 8 residues. With 10 bases removed from V and 11 bases from J, the gap between germline ends came to 6 bases.

On this clonotype: One end of the junction is discordant with germline, which a read error may explain. The rearrangement uses TRBV11-2 and TRBJ2-7, with 7 bases aligning to TRBD1. The CDR3 is made up of 15 amino acids. Germline V gives CDR1 SGHAT, CDR2 FQNNGV. This CDR3 reads CASGFGTDGTYEQYF. The CDR3 region has the DNA TGTGCCAGCGGCTTCGGGACAGACGGAACCTACGAGCAATACTTC.